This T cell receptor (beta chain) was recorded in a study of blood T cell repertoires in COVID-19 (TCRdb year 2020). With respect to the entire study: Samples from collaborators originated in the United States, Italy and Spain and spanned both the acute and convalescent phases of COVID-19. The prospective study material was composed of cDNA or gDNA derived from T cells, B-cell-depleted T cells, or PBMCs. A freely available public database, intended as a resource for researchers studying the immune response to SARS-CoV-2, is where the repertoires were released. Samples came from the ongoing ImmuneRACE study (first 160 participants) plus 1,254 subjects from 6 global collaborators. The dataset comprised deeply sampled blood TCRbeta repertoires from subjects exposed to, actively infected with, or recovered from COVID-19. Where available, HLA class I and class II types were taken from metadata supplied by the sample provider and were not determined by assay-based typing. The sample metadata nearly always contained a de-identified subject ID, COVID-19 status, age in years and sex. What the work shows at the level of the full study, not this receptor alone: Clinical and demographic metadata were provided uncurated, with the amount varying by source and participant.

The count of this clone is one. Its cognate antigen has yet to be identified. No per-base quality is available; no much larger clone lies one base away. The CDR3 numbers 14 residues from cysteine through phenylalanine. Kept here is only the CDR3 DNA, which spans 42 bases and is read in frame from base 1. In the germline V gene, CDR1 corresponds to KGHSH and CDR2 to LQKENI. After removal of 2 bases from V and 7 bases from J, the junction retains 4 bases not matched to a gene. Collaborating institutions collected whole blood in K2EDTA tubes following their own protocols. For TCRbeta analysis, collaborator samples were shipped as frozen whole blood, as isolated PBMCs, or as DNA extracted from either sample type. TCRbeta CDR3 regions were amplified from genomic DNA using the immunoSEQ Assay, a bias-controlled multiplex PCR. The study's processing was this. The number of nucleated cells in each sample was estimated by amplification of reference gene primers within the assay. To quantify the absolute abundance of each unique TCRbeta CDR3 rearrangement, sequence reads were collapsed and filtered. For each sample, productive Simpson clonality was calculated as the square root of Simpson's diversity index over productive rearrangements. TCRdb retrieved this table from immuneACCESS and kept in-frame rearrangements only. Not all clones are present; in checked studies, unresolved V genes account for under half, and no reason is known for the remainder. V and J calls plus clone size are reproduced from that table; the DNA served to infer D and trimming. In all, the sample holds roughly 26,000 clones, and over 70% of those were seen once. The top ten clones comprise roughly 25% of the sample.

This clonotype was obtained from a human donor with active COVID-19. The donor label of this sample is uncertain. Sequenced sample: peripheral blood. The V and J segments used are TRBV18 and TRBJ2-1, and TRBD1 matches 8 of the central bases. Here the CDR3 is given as CASSPGQGWNEQFF. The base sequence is TGTGCCAGCTCACCAGGACAGGGATGGAATGAGCAGTTCTTC. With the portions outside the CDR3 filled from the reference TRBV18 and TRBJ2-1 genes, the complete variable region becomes NAGVMQNPRHLVRRRGQEARLRCSPMKGHSHVYWYRQLPEEGLKFMVYLQKENIIDESGMPKERFSAEFPKEGPSILRIQQVVRGDSAAYFCASSPGQGWNEQFFGPGTRLTVL.